This is a list of T cell receptor beta chains from one sample in a study of follicular helper T cells after annual influenza vaccination. The protocol was immunoSEQ multiplex PCR, while the TCRdb copy is restricted to in-frame clones and leaves out a portion. The repertoire holds some 15,000 clones, with about 88% as singletons. The input for sequencing was CXCR5+ CD38- circulating T follicular helper cells from blood, taken 7 days after influenza vaccination. These receptors all stem from an adult who received the influenza vaccine. CDR3s include the opening cysteine and the closing phenylalanine or tryptophan. D genes are given only for firm matches. Clone size is given for some rows only: seen once, a few or many times, or a class if the clone is expanded.

once TRBJ1-5 TRBV10-2 - CASSVAAGYSNQPQHF TGCGCCAGCAGTGTTGCGGCGGGCTATAGCAATCAGCCCCAGCATTTT
- TRBJ2-5 TRBV5-6 TRBD2 CASSWFSGGETQYF TGTGCCAGCAGCTGGTTCTCGGGGGGGGAGACCCAGTACTTC
- TRBJ1-1 TRBV28 - CASSPLGWNTEAFF TGTGCCAGCAGCCCTCTCGGGTGGAACACTGAAGCTTTCTTT
- TRBJ1-1 TRBV6-5 - CASSLNWSPNTEAFF TGTGCCAGCAGCCTAAACTGGAGCCCGAACACTGAAGCTTTCTTT
- TRBJ2-7 TRBV7-8 - CASSTRIFYEQYF TGTGCCAGCAGCACCAGGATTTTCTACGAGCAGTACTTC
once TRBJ2-5 TRBV5-5 - CASSLDVGGGETQYF TGTGCCAGCAGCTTGGATGTGGGGGGTGGAGAGACCCAGTACTTC
few TRBJ1-3 TRBV6-1 TRBD1 CASSDARTGTGNTIYF TGTGCCAGCAGTGACGCCCGGACAGGGACTGGAAACACCATATATTTT
- TRBJ2-1 TRBV11-3 - CASSLGGGSYNEQFF TGTGCCAGCAGCTTAGGCGGCGGCTCCTACAATGAGCAGTTCTTC
once TRBJ1-5 TRBV7-9 TRBD1 CASSLDVGGGNQPQHF TGTGCCAGCAGCTTAGATGTAGGGGGCGGTAATCAGCCCCAGCATTTT
- TRBJ1-2 TRBV2 - CASSATRTAYGYTF TGTGCCAGCAGTGCGACGAGGACAGCCTATGGCTACACCTTC
- TRBJ2-1 TRBV18 TRBD2 CASSPTSGGTYNEQFF TGTGCCAGCTCACCGACTAGCGGGGGAACCTACAATGAGCAGTTCTTC
few TRBJ2-2 TRBV6-5 - CASRTGTPAGELFF TGTGCCAGCAGGACCGGGACTCCCGCCGGGGAGCTGTTTTTT
- TRBJ2-3 TRBV28 TRBD2 CASSSPSGRTDTQYF TGTGCCAGCAGCTCACCTAGCGGGAGAACAGATACGCAGTATTTT
- TRBJ1-5 TRBV2 - CASSERRTPDRSPQHF TGTGCCAGCAGTGAAAGAAGGACACCTGATCGGTCGCCCCAGCATTTT
- TRBJ2-1 TRBV13 - CASSIKQGNEQFF TGTGCCAGCAGCATCAAGCAGGGTAATGAGCAGTTCTTC
- TRBJ2-7 TRBV12-5 TRBD2 CASGRWDYSYEQYF TGTGCTAGTGGTCGGTGGGACTACTCCTACGAGCAGTACTTC
- TRBJ2-7 TRBV7-2 TRBD2 CASSPVASGTPYEQYF TGTGCCAGCAGCCCAGTGGCCAGCGGGACTCCCTACGAGCAGTACTTC
- TRBJ1-3 TRBV15 TRBD1 CATSRERWTGNAGNTIYF TGTGCCACCAGCAGAGAACGGTGGACAGGGAACGCTGGAAACACCATATACTTT
- TRBJ2-3 TRBV9 TRBD2 CASSSRVGTRADTQYF TGTGCCAGCAGCTCGAGGGTTGGGACTAGAGCAGATACGCAGTATTTT
- TRBJ2-1 TRBV6-1 - CASSRVLSRIEQFF TGTGCCAGCAGTCGGGTCCTTAGTCGGATTGAGCAGTTCTTC
few TRBJ2-7 TRBV7-2 - CASKSGSAYEQYF TGTGCCAGCAAGTCCGGTAGCGCGTACGAGCAGTACTTC
once TRBJ1-4 TRBV2 TRBD1 CASSVDRGEKLFF TGTGCCAGCAGCGTTGACAGGGGTGAAAAACTGTTTTTT
- TRBJ2-7 TRBV6-5 TRBD2 CASTGGRREQYF TGTGCCAGCACGGGGGGAAGGCGCGAGCAGTACTTC
- TRBJ2-4 TRBV7-9 - CASRHSSRGKNIQYF TGTGCCAGCAGACACTCCTCACGGGGAAAAAACATTCAGTACTTC
- TRBJ2-3 TRBV5-6 TRBD2 CASSLELAGVTDTQYF TGTGCCAGCAGCTTGGAACTAGCGGGGGTCACAGATACGCAGTATTTT
- TRBJ1-2 TRBV2 - CASSVAGVDQGYTF TGTGCCAGCAGTGTTGCAGGGGTCGACCAGGGCTACACCTTC
- TRBJ2-5 TRBV7-9 TRBD1 CASSLTGAVETQYF TGTGCCAGCAGCTTGACAGGGGCGGTAGAGACCCAGTACTTC
- TRBJ2-3 TRBV2 TRBD2 CASSFLAGGTDTQYF TGTGCCAGCAGTTTTCTAGCGGGGGGCACAGATACGCAGTATTTT
- TRBJ2-3 TRBV7-8 TRBD1 CASSRDRGRLADTQYF TGTGCCAGCAGCCGCGACAGGGGGCGATTGGCAGATACGCAGTATTTT
- TRBJ2-3 TRBV6-1 TRBD2 CASSGRGVVTDTQYF TGTGCCAGCAGCGGGCGGGGGGTCGTCACAGATACGCAGTATTTT
once TRBJ2-1 TRBV9 TRBD2 CASSVDRLAGDSQFF TGTGCCAGCAGCGTAGATAGACTAGCGGGAGATTCGCAGTTCTTC
few TRBJ2-2 TRBV15 - CATSRPTTGKTGELFF TGTGCCACCAGCAGACCTACGACAGGCAAGACCGGGGAGCTGTTTTTT
few TRBJ2-3 TRBV10-3 - CAISGSGGTDTQYF TGTGCCATCAGCGGTAGCGGCGGCACAGATACGCAGTATTTT
- TRBJ2-2 TRBV6-1 - CASRVTGLNTGELFF TGTGCCAGCAGGGTGACAGGACTTAACACCGGGGAGCTGTTTTTT
- TRBJ2-1 TRBV7-6 TRBD2 CASSLVAGGSNEQFF TGTGCCAGCAGCTTAGTTGCGGGGGGATCCAATGAGCAGTTCTTC
- TRBJ1-2 TRBV25-1 - CASSGLNRAYGYTF TGTGCCAGCAGCGGCCTGAACAGGGCCTATGGCTACACCTTC
- TRBJ1-6 TRBV30 - CAASQGYNSPLHF TGTGCCGCGAGTCAGGGTTATAATTCACCCCTCCACTTT
- TRBJ1-5 TRBV10-3 TRBD1 CATSREQGDQPQHF TGTGCCACCTCTCGGGAACAGGGGGACCAGCCCCAGCATTTT
once TRBJ2-7 TRBV10-3 TRBD1 CAIRQGQSYEQYF TGTGCCATAAGACAGGGACAATCCTACGAGCAGTACTTC
- TRBJ1-3 TRBV7-6 - CASSPQGGSGNTIYF TGTGCCAGCAGCCCTCAAGGGGGCTCTGGAAACACCATATATTTT
- TRBJ2-1 TRBV7-2 TRBD2 CASSRRLAGGYNEQFF TGTGCCAGCAGCCGACGACTAGCGGGGGGATACAATGAGCAGTTCTTC
- TRBJ2-1 TRBV11-2 - CASSLERDRYEQFF TGTGCCAGCAGCTTAGAGCGGGATAGGTATGAGCAGTTCTTC
- TRBJ1-2 TRBV5-4 - CASSREAYGYTF TGTGCCAGCAGCAGAGAGGCCTATGGCTACACCTTC